This is a list of T cell receptor beta chains from one sample in a study of T cells after yellow fever vaccination. MiXCR was run by TCRdb on the 5' RACE reads, yielding one entry per CDR3 protein. The sample has approximately 510,000 distinct CDR3 sequences, 21% seen once. The sample in question was PBMCs, obtained about 20 days after the first yellow fever vaccination. The receptors were sampled from a man aged 18 to 30 who received the YFV17D yellow fever vaccine. The conserved cysteine and the conserved F or W are not part of the CDR3 here. Each record gives: J gene, D gene, clone size, V gene, CDR3 protein. The D gene is left open where the match is weak. Size values are once, few and many counts, or a class for expanded clones, and some rows have none.

J: TRBJ1-1
D: TRBD1
size: few
V: TRBV5-6
CDR3: ASSSLGGQGVTEAF

J: TRBJ2-1
D: NA
size: NA
V: TRBV5-1
CDR3: ASSLDGRHNEQF

J: TRBJ1-2
D: NA
size: few
V: TRBV20-1
CDR3: SARKDLLAYGYT

J: TRBJ1-1
D: NA
size: few
V: TRBV4-3
CDR3: ASSQSRGGTEAF

J: TRBJ1-4
D: NA
size: NA
V: TRBV18
CDR3: ATSGPGWIRLF

J: TRBJ2-3
D: NA
size: NA
V: TRBV12-3/TRBV12-4
CDR3: ASLIGGGDTQY

J: TRBJ2-5
D: NA
size: NA
V: TRBV7-9
CDR3: ASSLSGLYQETQY

J: TRBJ2-1
D: NA
size: many
V: TRBV5-6
CDR3: ASSLEVGDEQF

J: TRBJ1-6
D: NA
size: NA
V: TRBV12-3/TRBV12-4
CDR3: ATRTGLQGNSPLH

J: TRBJ1-1
D: TRBD1
size: NA
V: TRBV15
CDR3: ATSLTITGVHTEAF

J: TRBJ2-2
D: NA
size: NA
V: TRBV4-3
CDR3: ASSQESWSSGELF

J: TRBJ1-1
D: NA
size: NA
V: TRBV5-6
CDR3: ASSVRAARNTEAF

J: TRBJ2-7
D: TRBD1
size: few
V: TRBV20-1
CDR3: SARDLGTGGKQY

J: TRBJ1-4
D: TRBD1
size: many
V: TRBV10-3
CDR3: AISGQGEEKLF

J: TRBJ2-3
D: TRBD2
size: few
V: TRBV2
CDR3: ASSESPGGPGDTQY

J: TRBJ2-3
D: NA
size: few
V: TRBV20-1
CDR3: SAPPGVTDTQY

J: TRBJ2-1
D: NA
size: few
V: TRBV4-3
CDR3: ASSQDEDNEQF

J: TRBJ1-2
D: NA
size: many
V: TRBV6-5
CDR3: ASSYGQVSYGYT

J: TRBJ2-7
D: NA
size: NA
V: TRBV10-2
CDR3: ASTDILSHEQY

J: TRBJ1-2
D: NA
size: NA
V: TRBV12-3/TRBV12-4
CDR3: ASSLGALGYGYT

J: TRBJ2-2
D: NA
size: NA
V: TRBV4-2
CDR3: ASSQDRTATGELF

J: TRBJ2-3
D: NA
size: NA
V: TRBV9
CDR3: ASSVGGPSTDTQY

J: TRBJ2-1
D: NA
size: many
V: TRBV3-1
CDR3: ASSQGTAGYNEQF

J: TRBJ1-5
D: NA
size: NA
V: TRBV23-1
CDR3: PQGRAYSNQPQH

J: TRBJ1-1
D: NA
size: few
V: TRBV20-1
CDR3: SALRTEAF

J: TRBJ2-3
D: NA
size: NA
V: TRBV20-1
CDR3: SASGTLDTQY

J: TRBJ2-2
D: NA
size: many
V: TRBV7-2
CDR3: ASSLYGAQGTGELF

J: TRBJ1-2
D: TRBD1
size: many
V: TRBV12-3/TRBV12-4
CDR3: ASSVRGNYGYT

J: TRBJ2-7
D: NA
size: NA
V: TRBV4-2
CDR3: ARSQASASSYEQY

J: TRBJ2-3
D: TRBD2
size: NA
V: TRBV5-4
CDR3: ANSRGGYTDTQY

J: TRBJ2-2
D: NA
size: few
V: TRBV3-1
CDR3: ASSQERNTGELF

J: TRBJ1-4
D: NA
size: NA
V: TRBV19
CDR3: ASSRDGRTNEKLF

J: TRBJ2-1
D: TRBD2
size: few
V: TRBV4-1
CDR3: ASSQEAIVGLAGSPARREQF

J: TRBJ1-1
D: TRBD1
size: NA
V: TRBV5-6
CDR3: ASTETGLGLEAF

J: TRBJ2-5
D: NA
size: few
V: TRBV29-1
CDR3: SVEETGKETQY

J: TRBJ2-3
D: NA
size: once
V: TRBV4-1
CDR3: ASSQDSPGTLSDTQY

J: TRBJ2-7
D: TRBD1
size: NA
V: TRBV7-2
CDR3: ASRTPGQGFGEQY

J: TRBJ1-1
D: NA
size: NA
V: TRBV7-8
CDR3: ASSLGGGRGFEAF

J: TRBJ1-1
D: NA
size: NA
V: TRBV20-1
CDR3: SARTTEPGPEAF

J: TRBJ2-1
D: NA
size: NA
V: TRBV7-9
CDR3: ASSRTLAGNEEF

J: TRBJ2-1
D: TRBD1
size: many
V: TRBV7-2
CDR3: ASSSPTGGLSYNEQF

J: TRBJ2-1
D: NA
size: NA
V: TRBV5-4
CDR3: ASSLSPGYEQF

J: TRBJ2-5
D: NA
size: NA
V: TRBV5-4
CDR3: ASSRDIGETQY

J: TRBJ2-3
D: TRBD2
size: NA
V: TRBV11-2
CDR3: ASSSPTSRTSGADTQY

J: TRBJ2-2
D: NA
size: NA
V: TRBV5-5
CDR3: ASSQPEYRGTGELF

J: TRBJ2-3
D: TRBD2
size: NA
V: TRBV2
CDR3: ASSGTSGGRDTQY

J: TRBJ2-3
D: NA
size: few
V: TRBV7-9
CDR3: ASSFRAATTDTQY

J: TRBJ2-1
D: NA
size: NA
V: TRBV7-6
CDR3: ASSPGWRPDKQQF

J: TRBJ2-5
D: TRBD2
size: NA
V: TRBV20-1
CDR3: SAKLAGGRETQY

J: TRBJ2-3
D: NA
size: NA
V: TRBV4-1
CDR3: ASSPVGTTQY

J: TRBJ2-3
D: TRBD2
size: few
V: TRBV7-2
CDR3: ASSLGVSGGGTDTQY

J: TRBJ1-3
D: NA
size: NA
V: TRBV5-1
CDR3: ASSLEGLAGNTIY

J: TRBJ2-4
D: NA
size: once
V: TRBV30
CDR3: AWSGTLIENIQY

J: TRBJ1-2
D: TRBD1
size: few
V: TRBV24-1
CDR3: ATSEGDREAGYT

J: TRBJ1-1
D: NA
size: few
V: TRBV20-1
CDR3: SASQGNTEAF

J: TRBJ1-4
D: NA
size: few
V: TRBV25-1
CDR3: ASSAIDGGRISNEKLF